Reported below is one T cell receptor beta chain. Its antigen is still unknown. Documented treatment: roughly ten-day PBMC culture with coronavirus spike peptide pools or control peptides (ViraFEST assay). Sequencing of the DNA from cultured CD4+ T cells was carried out with the Oncomine TCR Beta short-read assay. TCRdb re-analysed the PCR reads in MiXCR, keeping a single row per CDR3 protein. Altogether just under 20,000 distinct CDR3 sequences are present, over 45% being singletons, with the ten largest covering around an eighth. This entry is derived from a study of vaccination and CD4 T cells after COVID-19. Study summary: For post-vaccine samples, collection took place a median roughly 72 days after dose two, ranging from 14 to 241.

This clonotype originated in a human donor with COVID-19. The specimen was cultured CD4+ T cells from blood.

The CDR3 loop reads CSARDIGGFLGDGYTF. In DNA, the CDR3 is TGCAGTGCTAGAGATATAGGGGGCTTCTTAGGTGACGGCTACACCTTC. The V call is TRBV20-1, the J call TRBJ1-2, with TRBD1 matching over 7 bases. Per germline, CDR1 DFQATT and CDR2 SNEGSKA (reference sequence). The CDR3 has 16 amino acids. With 0 bases clipped from V and 8 bases from J, the junction kept 15 bases outside the gene matches.